The clone carrying this TCR beta chain appeared once. The antigen is not known. This specimen comes from a study of long-term antiretroviral therapy in people with HIV. Points from the study as a whole: Clones expanded before ART dominated the repertoire at all time points. HIV repertoires spanned tighter CDR3 length ranges than controls did.

The V end was cut by 2 bases, the J end by 12 bases, with 5 bases between. The CDR3 runs 10 residues. The V gene's germline CDR1 is MNHNS and CDR2 SASEGT. Survey level was the resolution at which the v3.0 immunoSEQ assay ran. Sequencing of each sample targeted 40,000-50,000 T-cell genomes. Here immunoSEQ multiplex PCR was the method, and the copy in TCRdb shows in-frame clones only, minus some. The sample records roughly 36,000 clones, roughly 85% being singletons. The V gene is TRBV6-1, the J gene TRBJ2-4, with D hard to call. The TCR was taken from a woman aged 30 to 39 with HIV. Sequences were derived from unsorted PBMCs, sampled roughly 2.9 years before starting antiretroviral therapy. The CDR3 DNA sequence: TGTGCCAGCAGTGAAATCGGTCAGTACTTC. Translating it yields CASSEIGQYF.